These 29 T cell receptor beta chains were sequenced from one sample in a study of identical twins. One entry per CDR3 protein results from TCRdb running MiXCR on the 5' RACE reads. The repertoire holds roughly 690,000 distinct CDR3 sequences, 5.5% to 7.5% seen once, with roughly 1.6% in the top ten. The specimen was naive T cells sorted from blood. Source of these receptors: a man aged 18-30 years in good health.

This clonotype has at least ten counts. The V and J genes are TRBV12-3 or TRBV12-4 and TRBJ2-1; D remains ambiguous. This CDR3 contains 14 residues. Deletions cut 1 base from V and 6 bases from J, with 10 bases between. CDR3 DNA: TGTGCCAGCAGTTTAGTATCAAGTCTCAATGAGCAGTTCTTC. Protein: CASSLVSSLNEQFF.

There are a few counts of this clonotype. The chain joins TRBV5-1 to TRBJ1-5, with D possibly matching TRBD1 (5 bases). Deletions cut 1 base from V and 1 base from J, with 12 bases between. CDR3 size: 16 residues. The germline gives CDR1 SGHRS, CDR2 YFSETQ. The CDR3 DNA reads TGCGCCAGCAGCTTGTGGTCGGGGGGGAGCAATCAGCCCCAGCATTTT. This translates into CASSLWSGGSNQPQHF.

The chain is built from TRBV27 and TRBJ2-1; D ambiguous. V was pared by 3 bases and J by 2 bases, with 5 bases between. Germline loops: CDR1 MNHEY, CDR2 SMNVEV (reference sequence). The CDR3 sequence is 13 residues long. CDR3 residues: CASSFPPYNEQFF. The CDR3 nucleotides read TGTGCCAGCAGTTTTCCCCCCTACAATGAGCAGTTCTTC.

This clonotype was detected ten times or more. V is TRBV5-5 and J is TRBJ1-6; D is perhaps TRBD1 (6 bases). Germline loops: CDR1 SGHKS, CDR2 YYEKEE (reference sequence). This CDR3 spans 17 amino acids. V was clipped by 3 bases and J by 9 bases, with 22 bases between them. The CDR3 DNA reads TGTGCCAGCAGCTCACCAAACCAGGGGAGTGGGATTTCACCCCTCCACTTT. Protein: CASSSPNQGSGISPLHF.

This sequence joins TRBV18 and TRBJ2-7; TRBD2 agrees at 7 bases. This CDR3 region has 15 residues. In germline, CDR1 is KGHSH, CDR2 LQKENI. V gave up 3 bases and J gave up 2 bases; unmatched junction bases: 7. The DNA for the CDR3 is TGTGCCAGCTCACCCCCAACCGGGACTACCTACGAGCAGTACTTC. Translating gives CASSPPTGTTYEQYF.

This clonotype came up many times. This chain links TRBV6-1 with TRBJ1-1; TRBD1 agrees at 7 bases. The trim removed 6 bases at V and 1 base at J, leaving 5 bases unmatched. The germline gives CDR1 MNHNS, CDR2 SASEGT. The CDR3 runs to 14 residues. The CDR3 spells CASRRQGGNTEAFF. For the CDR3, the DNA is TGTGCCAGCAGACGACAGGGCGGGAACACTGAAGCTTTCTTT.

The J gene is TRBJ2-2, the V gene TRBV2; the D is unclear. Germline lookup yields CDR1 SNHLY and CDR2 FYNNEI. With 6 bases removed from V and 7 bases from J, the gap between germline ends came to 12 bases. This CDR3 has 13 residues. For the CDR3, the DNA is TGTGCCAGCAGCCAATCCGCGAACGGGGAGCTGTTTTTT. Translated: CASSQSANGELFF.

There are a few counts of this clonotype. The rearrangement joins TRBV5-1 to TRBJ2-3; TRBD1 might be the D (5 bases). This CDR3 region has 16 residues. V gave up 0 bases and J gave up 4 bases, with 15 bases separating them. CDR1 SGHRS and CDR2 YFSETQ come from the germline V gene. As DNA, the CDR3 is TGCGCCAGCAGCTTGGTTCGGCAGGGAACACCAGATACGCAGTATTTT. Its protein is CASSLVRQGTPDTQYF.

This clonotype was counted ten times or more. The chain uses TRBV15 and TRBJ1-5, with a weak D call TRBD1 (5 bases). CDR3 length: 17 residues. The V gene's germline CDR1 is LNHNV and CDR2 YYDKDF (reference sequence). Trimming took 0 bases from V and 0 from J, leaving 12 bases between them. CDR3 loop: CATSRDLRGYSNQPQHF. The CDR3 DNA reads TGTGCCACCAGCAGAGATCTTAGGGGCTATAGCAATCAGCCCCAGCATTTT. Full variable domain (rest looked up from reference TRBV15 and TRBJ1-5): DAMVIQNPRYQVTQFGKPVTLSCSQTLNHNVMYWYQQKSSQAPKLLFHYYDKDFNNEADTPDNFQSRRPNTSFCFLDIRSPGLGDTAMYLCATSRDLRGYSNQPQHFGDGTRLSIL.

There are many counts of this clonotype. The J gene is TRBJ2-3, the V gene TRBV5-1; TRBD1 is a possible D gene (6 bases). This CDR3 is built from 16 residues. Per the germline V gene, CDR1 is SGHRS and CDR2 is YFSETQ. V was pared by 4 bases and J by 2 bases, with 17 bases between. In nucleotides, the CDR3 is TGCGCCAGCAGCGTATTCCATGACAGGAACACAGATACGCAGTATTTT. It translates to CASSVFHDRNTDTQYF.

This clonotype was observed many times. The V call is TRBV29-1, the J call TRBJ2-1, with D uncertain. Germline V lookup: CDR1 SQVTM, CDR2 ANQGSEA. CDR3 length equals 11 residues. V was trimmed by 6 bases and J by 6 bases, leaving 9 bases between them. CDR3 bases: TGCAGCGTAGAACGCCCCAATGAGCAGTTCTTC. Amino acid sequence: CSVERPNEQFF.

This clonotype was counted many times. The chain links TRBV7-2 to TRBJ2-3; D is uncertain. Trimming took 3 bases from V and 0 from J, leaving 16 bases between them. Germline V lookup: CDR1 SGHTA, CDR2 FQGNSA. This CDR3 region has 17 residues. CDR3 in DNA: TGTGCCAGCAGCTTGCTTGAAGGACCACCTAGCACAGATACGCAGTATTTT. Translating it yields CASSLLEGPPSTDTQYF.

This clonotype was observed at least ten times. The V and J genes are TRBV12-3 or TRBV12-4 and TRBJ2-7, with 7 bases lining up with TRBD1. The CDR3 runs to 13 residues. Trimming took 6 bases from V and 2 from J; bases not matched to a gene: 4. This CDR3 reads CASRPTGTYEQYV. CDR3 bases: TGTGCCAGCAGACCGACAGGGACCTACGAGCAGTACGTC.

This clonotype was counted between two and nine times. The J gene is TRBJ1-5, the V gene TRBV29-1; D is uncertain. The CDR3 spans 15 residues. From germline, CDR1 is SQVTM and CDR2 ANQGSEA. V dropped 4 bases and J dropped 0 bases, with 13 bases sitting between them. CDR3 bases: TGCAGCGTTGTTTCGGCCGGGAGTAGCAATCAGCCCCAGCATTTT. It yields the protein CSVVSAGSSNQPQHF.

This clonotype was detected a few times. The V call is TRBV7-2, the J call TRBJ2-1, with 13 positions matching TRBD2. From germline, CDR1 is SGHTA and CDR2 FQGNSA. This CDR3 comprises 15 residues. V trimming: 3 bases; J trimming: 10 bases; junction bases outside the gene matches: 6. In nucleotides, the CDR3 is TGTGCCAGCAGCTTGACTAGCGGGAGGCTAAGGGAGCAGTTCTTC. Translating gives CASSLTSGRLREQFF.

The rearrangement links TRBV6-1 to TRBJ2-6, with D possibly TRBD1 on 6 matching bases. The germline V and J ends were trimmed by 6 bases and 0 bases, with 12 bases remaining between them. Germline V gene sequence: CDR1 MNHNS, CDR2 SASEGT. The length of the CDR3 is 16 residues. For the CDR3, the DNA is TGTGCCAGCAGCAGGGGACCAAACTCTGGGGCCAACGTCCTGACTTTC. It specifies CASSRGPNSGANVLTF.

The V and J genes are TRBV15 and TRBJ2-1; possibly TRBD2 for D (6 bases). This CDR3 spans 15 amino acids. CDR1 and CDR2 (germline): LNHNV, YYDKDF (reference sequence). Trimming removed 3 bases at V and 8 bases at J, with 17 bases between. The CDR3 loop is CATSRGGSPSDEQFF. The CDR3 nucleotides are TGTGCCACCAGCAGGGGAGGATCTCCCTCGGATGAGCAGTTCTTC. The full variable domain, its missing parts supplied by reference TRBV15 and TRBJ2-1, is DAMVIQNPRYQVTQFGKPVTLSCSQTLNHNVMYWYQQKSSQAPKLLFHYYDKDFNNEADTPDNFQSRRPNTSFCFLDIRSPGLGDTAMYLCATSRGGSPSDEQFFGPGTRLTVL.

The CDR3 DNA reads as TGTGCCAGCAATTACGGGGGCAAGCGGCTTGAGCAGTTCTTC. Translated: CASNYGGKRLEQFF. This chain connects TRBV11-3 to TRBJ2-1, with D perhaps TRBD1 or TRBD2 (6 bases each). Trimming left V 7 bases short and J 9 bases short, with 19 bases between. The CDR3 has 14 amino acids. Per germline, CDR1 SGHNT and CDR2 YENEEA.

This clonotype has only a few counts. The chain joins TRBV5-6 to TRBJ2-7; tentatively, D is TRBD1 (6 bases). The V end was cut by 4 bases, the J end by 2 bases, with 22 bases between. The CDR3 runs to 17 residues. Germline lookup yields CDR1 SGHDT and CDR2 YYEEEE. Here the CDR3 DNA reads TGTGCCAGCAGCCCGGGACCGGACAGCCAGGAGACCTACGAGCAGTACGTC. It encodes CASSPGPDSQETYEQYV.

The chain has TRBV12-3 or TRBV12-4 and TRBJ2-7; D may be TRBD1 (6 bases). The ends were cut back, 6 bases at V and 3 bases at J, with 12 bases in the middle. There are 13 residues in the CDR3. CDR3: CASSQIQGYEQYF. CDR3 coding DNA: TGTGCCAGCAGCCAGATACAGGGCTACGAGCAGTACTTC.

This clonotype appeared many times. The gene calls are TRBV29-1 and TRBJ2-2, with TRBD2 identical over 13 bases. Germline values: CDR1 SQVTM, CDR2 ANQGSEA. Trimming cost V 0 bases and J 0 bases; bases outside gene matches: 4. This CDR3 contains 18 residues. The CDR3 DNA follows: TGCAGCGTTGAAGATCGACTAGCGGGAGGCCCGAACACCGGGGAGCTGTTTTTT. It yields the protein CSVEDRLAGGPNTGELFF.

This clonotype was observed many times. The chain employs TRBV6-1 and TRBJ2-1; 10 nucleotides align to TRBD2. CDR3 length: 13 residues. Germline V gene lookup returns CDR1 MNHNS and CDR2 SASEGT. With V trimmed by 6 bases and J by 8 bases, 4 bases remained unmatched. The CDR3 region is CASRSGRAYEQFF. CDR3 nucleotides: TGTGCCAGCAGGAGCGGGAGGGCCTATGAGCAGTTCTTC.

This clonotype was recorded a few times. The chain uses TRBV20-1 and TRBJ2-7; D not certain. The V end was cut by 2 bases, the J end by 2 bases, with 13 bases between. Germline V CDR1 and CDR2: DFQATT, SNEGSKA (reference sequence). The CDR3 spans 14 residues. In nucleotides, the CDR3 is TGCAGTGCTAGAAGACTGCTAACTACCTACGAGCAGTACTTC. It translates to CSARRLLTTYEQYF.

The chain combines TRBV27 with TRBJ2-3; TRBD1 is a possible D gene (6 bases). In germline, CDR1 is MNHEY, CDR2 SMNVEV (reference sequence). This CDR3 spans 15 amino acids. Trimming stripped 6 bases from V and 6 bases from J, with 19 bases between. The CDR3 DNA sequence: TGTGCCAGCAGCCCTTGGGGGCTAGGAGGCGATACGCAGTATTTT. It encodes CASSPWGLGGDTQYF.

This clonotype was seen ten or more times. This chain uses TRBV11-2 with TRBJ2-1, with 9 positions matching TRBD2. The V and J ends lost 1 base and 8 bases, in that order; junction bases with no gene match: 6. CDR3 length: 15 amino acids. Germline V gene lookup returns CDR1 SGHAT and CDR2 FQNNGV. The CDR3 protein is CASSLGWIAGDEQFF. In DNA, the CDR3 is TGTGCCAGCAGCTTAGGGTGGATAGCGGGGGATGAGCAGTTCTTC.

The table lists this clonotype with many counts. This chain links TRBV7-8 with TRBJ2-7; 7 bases match TRBD2. Unmatched junction bases numbered 13, after V lost 4 bases and J lost 4 bases. From germline, CDR1 is SGHVS and CDR2 FQNEAQ. This CDR3 region has 16 residues. CDR3 sequence reads: CASSSNGGRISYEQYV. The CDR3 region has the DNA TGTGCCAGCAGCTCGAACGGCGGGAGAATTTCGTACGAGCAGTACGTC.

This clonotype was observed a handful of times. The genes are TRBV5-1 and TRBJ2-5; TRBD2 aligns across 9 bases. This CDR3 has 15 amino acids. Germline-derived CDR1 and CDR2 are SGHRS and YFSETQ. Unmatched junction bases numbered 5, after V lost 0 bases and J lost 5 bases. The CDR3 loop is CASSLVPSGRETQYF. CDR3 DNA: TGCGCCAGCAGCTTGGTGCCCAGCGGGAGGGAGACCCAGTACTTC.

This clonotype was picked up many times. The V call is TRBV29-1, the J call TRBJ2-3; 11 positions agree with TRBD1. This CDR3 contains 14 residues. Looked up from germline, CDR1 is SQVTM and CDR2 is ANQGSEA. The V and J ends lost 7 bases and 4 bases, in that order; junction bases with no gene match: 7. Here the CDR3 reads CSAGTGGPADTQYF. CDR3 coding DNA: TGCAGCGCCGGGACAGGGGGACCAGCAGATACGCAGTATTTT.

The genes are TRBV3-1 and TRBJ1-3; D remains ambiguous. The germline CDR1 and CDR2 sequences are LGHDT and YNNKEL (reference sequence). The length of the CDR3 is 13 residues. V lost 4 bases and J lost 0, with 4 bases in between. CDR3 in amino acids: CASSLLSGNTIYF. CDR3 coding DNA: TGTGCCAGCAGCCTACTCTCTGGAAACACCATATATTTT.